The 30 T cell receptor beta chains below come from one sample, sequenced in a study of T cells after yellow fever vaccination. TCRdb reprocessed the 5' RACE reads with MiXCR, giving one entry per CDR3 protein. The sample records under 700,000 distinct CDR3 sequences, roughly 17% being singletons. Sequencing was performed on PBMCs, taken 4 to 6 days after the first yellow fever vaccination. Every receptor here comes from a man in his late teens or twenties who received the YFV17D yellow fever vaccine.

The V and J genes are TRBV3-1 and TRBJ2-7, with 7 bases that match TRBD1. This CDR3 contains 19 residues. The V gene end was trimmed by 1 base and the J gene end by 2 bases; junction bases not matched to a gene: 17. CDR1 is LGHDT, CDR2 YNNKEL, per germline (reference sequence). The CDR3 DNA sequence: TGTGCCAGCAGCCAAGTCAGAGACAGGGTAACTACGGGACCCTACGAGCAGTACTTC. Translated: CASSQVRDRVTTGPYEQYF.

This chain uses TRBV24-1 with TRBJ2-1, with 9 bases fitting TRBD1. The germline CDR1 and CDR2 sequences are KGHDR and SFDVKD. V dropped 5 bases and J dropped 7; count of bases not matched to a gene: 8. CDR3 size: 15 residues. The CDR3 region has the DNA TGTGCCACCAGTGTCCCCGGGACAGGGCTTAATGAGCAGTTCTTC. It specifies CATSVPGTGLNEQFF.

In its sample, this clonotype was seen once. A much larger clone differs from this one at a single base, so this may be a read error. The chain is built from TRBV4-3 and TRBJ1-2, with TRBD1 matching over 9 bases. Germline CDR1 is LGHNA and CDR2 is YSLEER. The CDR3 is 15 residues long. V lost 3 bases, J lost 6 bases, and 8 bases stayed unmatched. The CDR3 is CASSHTRDREHGYTF. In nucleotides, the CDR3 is TGCGCCAGCAGCCATACGCGGGACAGGGAACATGGCTACACCTTC.

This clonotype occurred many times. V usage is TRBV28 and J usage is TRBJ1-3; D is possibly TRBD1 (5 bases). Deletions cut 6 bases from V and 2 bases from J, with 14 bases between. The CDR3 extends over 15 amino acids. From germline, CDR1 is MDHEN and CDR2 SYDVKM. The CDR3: CASSLAGAAGNTIYF. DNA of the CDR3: TGTGCCAGCAGCCTGGCCGGGGCAGCTGGAAACACCATATATTTT.

The CDR3 DNA sequence: TGTGCCAGCAGTGACTTATCCGCGGGGAATTCTGAGCAGTTCTTC. Translation gives CASSDLSAGNSEQFF. V usage is TRBV6-4 and J usage is TRBJ2-1; a weak D match, TRBD2 (6 bases). The CDR3 runs 15 residues. Trimming shortened V by 1 base and J by 9 bases, and 16 bases separated the two germline ends. Looked up from germline, CDR1 is MRHNA and CDR2 is SNTAGT.

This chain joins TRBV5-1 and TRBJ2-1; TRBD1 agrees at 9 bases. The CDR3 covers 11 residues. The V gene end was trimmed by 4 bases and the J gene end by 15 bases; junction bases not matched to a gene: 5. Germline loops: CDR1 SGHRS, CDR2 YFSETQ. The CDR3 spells CASSDMGQGFF. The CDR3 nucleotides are TGCGCCAGCAGCGATATGGGACAGGGGTTCTTC. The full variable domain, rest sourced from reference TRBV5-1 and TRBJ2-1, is KAGVTQTPRYLIKTRGQQVTLSCSPISGHRSVSWYQQTPGQGLQFLFEYFSETQRNKGNFPGRFSGRQFSNSRSEMNVSTLELGDSALYLCASSDMGQGFFGPGTRLTVL.

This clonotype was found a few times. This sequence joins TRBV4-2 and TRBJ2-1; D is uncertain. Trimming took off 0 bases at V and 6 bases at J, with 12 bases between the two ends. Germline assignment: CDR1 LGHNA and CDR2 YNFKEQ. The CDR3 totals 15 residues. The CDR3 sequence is CASSQEESAGNEQFF. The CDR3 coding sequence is TGTGCCAGCAGCCAAGAAGAGTCGGCAGGCAATGAGCAGTTCTTC.

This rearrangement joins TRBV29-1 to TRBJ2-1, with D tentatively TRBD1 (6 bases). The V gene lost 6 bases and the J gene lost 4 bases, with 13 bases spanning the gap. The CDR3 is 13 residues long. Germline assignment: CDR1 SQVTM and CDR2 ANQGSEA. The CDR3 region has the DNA TGCAGCGTAGGCCGGGACACTTACAATGAGCAGTTCTTC. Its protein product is CSVGRDTYNEQFF.

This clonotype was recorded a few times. CDR3 bases: TGTGCCAGCCAAAGGGTCCTAGCGGGGGAGAATCCCTACGAGCAGTACTTC. Its translation is CASQRVLAGENPYEQYF. This chain connects TRBV7-2 to TRBJ2-7, with 10 bases lining up with TRBD2. The CDR3 loop spans 17 amino acids. Germline V gene data show CDR1 as SGHTA and CDR2 as FQGNSA. V lost 8 bases and J lost 2; bases outside the gene matches: 15.

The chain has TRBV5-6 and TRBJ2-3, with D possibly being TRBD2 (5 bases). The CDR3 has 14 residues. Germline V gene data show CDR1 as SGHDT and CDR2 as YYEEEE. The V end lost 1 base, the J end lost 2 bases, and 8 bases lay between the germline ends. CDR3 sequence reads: CASSLSAVTDTQYF. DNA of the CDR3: TGTGCCAGCAGCTTGTCAGCGGTCACAGATACGCAGTATTTT.

CDR3 coding DNA: TGCGCCAGCAGCCACGGATCCATTCGTAGTCCAGACTACGAGCAGTACTTC. It translates to CASSHGSIRSPDYEQYF. This sequence joins TRBV4-1 and TRBJ2-7; unclear D gene. The V gene lost 3 bases and the J gene lost 3 bases, with 21 bases spanning the gap. This CDR3 contains 17 residues. The germline CDR1 and CDR2 sequences are MGHRA and YSYEKL.

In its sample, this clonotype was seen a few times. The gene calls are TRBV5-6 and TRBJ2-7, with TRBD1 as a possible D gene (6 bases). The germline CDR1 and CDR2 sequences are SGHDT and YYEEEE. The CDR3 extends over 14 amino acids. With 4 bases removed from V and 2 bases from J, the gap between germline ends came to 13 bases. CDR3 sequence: CASSPTGYAYEQYF. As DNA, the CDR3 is TGTGCCAGCAGCCCGACAGGATACGCCTACGAGCAGTACTTC. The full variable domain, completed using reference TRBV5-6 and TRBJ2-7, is DAGVTQSPTHLIKTRGQQVTLRCSPKSGHDTVSWYQQALGQGPQFIFQYYEEEERQRGNFPDRFSGHQFPNYSSELNVNALLLGDSALYLCASSPTGYAYEQYFGPGTRLTVT.

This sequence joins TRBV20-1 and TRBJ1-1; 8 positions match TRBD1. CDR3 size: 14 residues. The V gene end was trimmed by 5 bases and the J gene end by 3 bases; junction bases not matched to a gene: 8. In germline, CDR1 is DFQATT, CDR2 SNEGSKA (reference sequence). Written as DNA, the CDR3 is TGCAGTGCTGGGGGCGGACAGGGCCACACTGAAGCTTTCTTT. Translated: CSAGGGQGHTEAFF.

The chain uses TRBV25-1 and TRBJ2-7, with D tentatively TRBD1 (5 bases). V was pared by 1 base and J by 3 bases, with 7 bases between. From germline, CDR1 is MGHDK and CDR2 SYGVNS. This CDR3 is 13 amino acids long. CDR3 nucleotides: TGTGCCAGCAGTGAATTTGACAGCTACGAGCAGTACTTC. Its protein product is CASSEFDSYEQYF.

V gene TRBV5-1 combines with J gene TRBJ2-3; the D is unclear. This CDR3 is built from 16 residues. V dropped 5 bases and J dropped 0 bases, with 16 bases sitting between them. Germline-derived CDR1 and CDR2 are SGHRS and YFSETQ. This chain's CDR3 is CASRSPDGTSTDTQYF. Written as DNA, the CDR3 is TGCGCCAGCAGATCTCCGGACGGAACTAGCACAGATACGCAGTATTTT.

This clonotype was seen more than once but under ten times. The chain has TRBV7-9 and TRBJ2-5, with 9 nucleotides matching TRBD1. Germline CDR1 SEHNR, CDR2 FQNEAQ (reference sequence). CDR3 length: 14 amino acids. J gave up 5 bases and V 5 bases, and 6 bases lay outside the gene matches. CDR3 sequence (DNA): TGTGCCAGCAGCGCGGGACAGGGCACGGAGACCCAGTACTTC. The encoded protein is CASSAGQGTETQYF.

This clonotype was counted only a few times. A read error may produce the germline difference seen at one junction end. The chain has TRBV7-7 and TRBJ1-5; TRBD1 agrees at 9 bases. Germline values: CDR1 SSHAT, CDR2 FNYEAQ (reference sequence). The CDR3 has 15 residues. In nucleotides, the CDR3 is TGTGCTAGCAGCTTCCGGGACAGGGACAATCAGCCCCAGCATTTT. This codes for CASSFRDRDNQPQHF.

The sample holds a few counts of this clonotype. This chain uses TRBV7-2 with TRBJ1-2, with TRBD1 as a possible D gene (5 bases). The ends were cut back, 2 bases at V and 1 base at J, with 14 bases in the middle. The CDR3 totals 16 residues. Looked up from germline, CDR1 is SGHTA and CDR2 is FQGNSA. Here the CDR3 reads CASSLYLTGDNYGYTF. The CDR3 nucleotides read TGTGCCAGCAGCTTATATTTAACAGGCGATAACTATGGCTACACCTTC.

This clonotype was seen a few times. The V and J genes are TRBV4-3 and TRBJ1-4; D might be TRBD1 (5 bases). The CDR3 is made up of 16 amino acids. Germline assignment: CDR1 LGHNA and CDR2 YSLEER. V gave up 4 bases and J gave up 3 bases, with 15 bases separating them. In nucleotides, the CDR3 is TGCGCCAGCAGCCCAATTGGGGGATCGGCTAATGAAAAACTGTTTTTT. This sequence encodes CASSPIGGSANEKLFF.

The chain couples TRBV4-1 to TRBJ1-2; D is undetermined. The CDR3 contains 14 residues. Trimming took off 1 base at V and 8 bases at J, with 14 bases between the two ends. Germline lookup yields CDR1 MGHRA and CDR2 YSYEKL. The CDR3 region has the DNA TGCGCCAGCAGCCAAGTTCCCCAGGTTCGGGGCTACACCTTC. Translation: CASSQVPQVRGYTF.

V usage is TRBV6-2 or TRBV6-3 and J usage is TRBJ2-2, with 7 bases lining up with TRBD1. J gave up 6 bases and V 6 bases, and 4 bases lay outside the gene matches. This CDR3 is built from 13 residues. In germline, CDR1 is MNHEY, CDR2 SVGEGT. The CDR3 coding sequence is TGTGCCAGCAGCAAAGGACAGGCCGGGGAGCTGTTTTTT. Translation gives CASSKGQAGELFF.

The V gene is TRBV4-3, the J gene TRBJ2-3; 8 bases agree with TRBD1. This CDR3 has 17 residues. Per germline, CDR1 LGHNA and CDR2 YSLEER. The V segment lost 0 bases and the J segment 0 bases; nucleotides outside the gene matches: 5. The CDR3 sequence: CASSQETGGGSTDTQYF. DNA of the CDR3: TGCGCCAGCAGCCAAGAAACAGGGGGTGGAAGCACAGATACGCAGTATTTT.

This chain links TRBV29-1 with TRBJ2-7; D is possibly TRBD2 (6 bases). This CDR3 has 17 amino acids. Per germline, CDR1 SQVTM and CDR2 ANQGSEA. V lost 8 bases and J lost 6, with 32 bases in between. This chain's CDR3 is CSFIGRDNRRAEVEQYF. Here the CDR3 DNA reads TGCAGCTTCATAGGACGGGATAACAGGAGGGCTGAAGTCGAGCAGTACTTC.

Here the CDR3 reads CASSQGSYEQYV. The DNA for the CDR3 is TGTGCCAGCAGTCAGGGGTCCTACGAGCAGTACGTC. The chain has TRBV6-1 and TRBJ2-7; tentatively, D is TRBD1 (6 bases). The CDR3 has 12 amino acids. Germline V gives CDR1 MNHNS, CDR2 SASEGT. V dropped 5 bases and J dropped 1 base, with 6 bases sitting between them.

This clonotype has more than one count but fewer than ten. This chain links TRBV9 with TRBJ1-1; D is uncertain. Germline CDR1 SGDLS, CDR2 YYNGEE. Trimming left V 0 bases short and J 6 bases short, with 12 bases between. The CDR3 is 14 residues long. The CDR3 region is CASSVDHSIPEAFF. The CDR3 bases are TGTGCCAGCAGCGTAGATCACAGTATCCCTGAAGCTTTCTTT. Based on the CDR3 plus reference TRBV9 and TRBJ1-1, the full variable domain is DSGVTQTPKHLITATGQRVTLRCSPRSGDLSVYWYQQSLDQGLQFLIQYYNGEERAKGNILERFSAQQFPDLHSELNLSSLELGDSALYFCASSVDHSIPEAFFGQGTRLTVV.

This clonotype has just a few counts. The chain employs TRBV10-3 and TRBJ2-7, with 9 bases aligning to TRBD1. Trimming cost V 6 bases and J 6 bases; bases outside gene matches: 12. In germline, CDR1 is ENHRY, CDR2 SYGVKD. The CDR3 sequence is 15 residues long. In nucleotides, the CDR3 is TGTGCCATCAGGGGCGCCCGGGACAGGGTTTCCGAGCAGTACTTC. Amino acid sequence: CAIRGARDRVSEQYF.

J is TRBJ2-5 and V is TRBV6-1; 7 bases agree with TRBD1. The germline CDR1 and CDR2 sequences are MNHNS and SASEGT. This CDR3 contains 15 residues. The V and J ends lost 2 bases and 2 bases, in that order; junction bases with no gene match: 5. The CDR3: CASSENPGQQETQYF. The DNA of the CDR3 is TGTGCCAGCAGTGAAAACCCGGGACAGCAAGAGACCCAGTACTTC.

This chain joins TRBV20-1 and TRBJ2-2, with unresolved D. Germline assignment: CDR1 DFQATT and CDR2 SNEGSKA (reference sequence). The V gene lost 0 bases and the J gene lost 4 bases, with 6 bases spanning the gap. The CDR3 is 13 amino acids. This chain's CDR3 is CSARDPGTGELFF. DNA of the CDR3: TGCAGTGCTAGAGATCCTGGCACCGGGGAGCTGTTTTTT.

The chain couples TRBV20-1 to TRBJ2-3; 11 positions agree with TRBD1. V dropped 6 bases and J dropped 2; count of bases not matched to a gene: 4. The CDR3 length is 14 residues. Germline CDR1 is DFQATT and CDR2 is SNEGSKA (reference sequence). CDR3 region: CSANGQGATDTQYF. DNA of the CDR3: TGCAGTGCAAACGGACAGGGGGCCACAGATACGCAGTATTTT.

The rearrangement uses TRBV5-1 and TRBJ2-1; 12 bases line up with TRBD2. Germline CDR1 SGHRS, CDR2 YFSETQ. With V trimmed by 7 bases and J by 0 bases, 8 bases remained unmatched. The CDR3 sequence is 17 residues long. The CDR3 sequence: CASRASGGASSYNEQFF. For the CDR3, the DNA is TGCGCCAGCCGGGCTAGCGGGGGGGCGAGCTCCTACAATGAGCAGTTCTTC. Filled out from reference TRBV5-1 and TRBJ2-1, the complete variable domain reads KAGVTQTPRYLIKTRGQQVTLSCSPISGHRSVSWYQQTPGQGLQFLFEYFSETQRNKGNFPGRFSGRQFSNSRSEMNVSTLELGDSALYLCASRASGGASSYNEQFFGPGTRLTVL.